What follows is one TCR beta chain and its context. Antigen unknown. With cryopreserved PBMCs as the source, roughly 2 micrograms of genomic DNA went to TCR beta libraries. The germline CDR1 and CDR2 sequences are SGHDN and FVKESK. Trimming took 1 base from V and 2 from J; bases not matched to a gene: 7. The CDR3 loop spans 18 amino acids. The data belong to a study of cytotoxic CD8 clonotypes in ibrutinib-treated CLL. Overall study results and limits: At the start, clonality exceeded age-matched healthy donors and followed circulating CD8+ T-cell counts. Shared public clonotypes were rare, and on treatment they either got smaller or stayed the same.

Assay: immunoSEQ multiplex PCR; the TCRdb copy retains only in-frame clones and omits some. The table has tens of thousands of clones, just over 90% seen once. J is TRBJ2-4 and V is TRBV14; 11 bases align to TRBD1. The clonotype originates from a human donor with chronic lymphocytic leukemia. This material consisted of PBMCs, taken after 12 months of ibrutinib treatment. CDR3 sequence: CASSQVSGTGGSKNIQYF. CDR3 DNA sequence: TGTGCCAGCAGCCAAGTGTCTGGGACAGGGGGGTCCAAAAACATTCAGTACTTC.